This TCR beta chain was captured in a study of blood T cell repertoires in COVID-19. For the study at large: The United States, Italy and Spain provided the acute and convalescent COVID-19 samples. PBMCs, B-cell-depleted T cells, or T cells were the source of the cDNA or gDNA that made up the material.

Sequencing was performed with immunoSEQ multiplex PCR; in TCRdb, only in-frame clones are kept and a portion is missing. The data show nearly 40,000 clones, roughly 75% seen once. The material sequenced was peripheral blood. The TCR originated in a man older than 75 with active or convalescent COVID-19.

CDR3 protein: CASSLTGGTEAFF. The CDR3 nucleotides are TGTGCCAGCAGCTTAACAGGGGGCACTGAAGCTTTCTTT. The V call is TRBV7-9, the J call TRBJ1-1, with 8 bases matching TRBD1. V shed 2 bases and J 4 bases; nucleotides not matched to a gene: 0. The CDR3 contains 13 residues. Germline CDR1 SEHNR, CDR2 FQNEAQ (reference sequence).